Listed here is a single T cell receptor beta chain. Clones were read by immunoSEQ multiplex PCR, and TCRdb kept only the in-frame ones, dropping some. In the table there are 95,000 to 150,000 clones, roughly 86% of which are singletons. The data derive from a study of PD-1 blockade in mismatch repair-deficient tumors. Germline V gene lookup returns CDR1 SGHRS and CDR2 YFSETQ. This CDR3 is built from 13 residues. The V and J ends lost 0 bases and 1 base respectively, with 4 bases between them. The source was peripheral blood, collected 44 weeks after starting pembrolizumab. The clonotype originates from an adult with mismatch repair-deficient cancer. The chain uses TRBV5-1 and TRBJ2-5, with D uncertain. As DNA, the CDR3 is TGCGCCAGCAGCTTGGTACCCCAAGAGACCCAGTACTTC. Translation: CASSLVPQETQYF.